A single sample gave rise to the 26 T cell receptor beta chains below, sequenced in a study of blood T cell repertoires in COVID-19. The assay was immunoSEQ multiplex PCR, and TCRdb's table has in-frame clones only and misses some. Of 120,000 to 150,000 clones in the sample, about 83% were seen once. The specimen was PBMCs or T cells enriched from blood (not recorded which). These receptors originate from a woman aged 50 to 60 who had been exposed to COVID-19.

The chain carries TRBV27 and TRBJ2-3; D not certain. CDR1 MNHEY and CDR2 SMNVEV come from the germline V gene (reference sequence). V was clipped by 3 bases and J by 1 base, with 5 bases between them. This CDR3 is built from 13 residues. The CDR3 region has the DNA TGTGCCAGCAGTTTTCGTGGCACAGATACGCAGTATTTT. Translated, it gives CASSFRGTDTQYF.

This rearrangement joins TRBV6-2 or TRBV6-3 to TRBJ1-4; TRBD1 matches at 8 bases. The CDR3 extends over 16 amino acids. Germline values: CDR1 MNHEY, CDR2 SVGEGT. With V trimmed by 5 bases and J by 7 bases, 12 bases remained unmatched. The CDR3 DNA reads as TGTGCCAGCAGTCCGAATACCGGGACAGGCCGTGAAAAACTGTTTTTT. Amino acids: CASSPNTGTGREKLFF.

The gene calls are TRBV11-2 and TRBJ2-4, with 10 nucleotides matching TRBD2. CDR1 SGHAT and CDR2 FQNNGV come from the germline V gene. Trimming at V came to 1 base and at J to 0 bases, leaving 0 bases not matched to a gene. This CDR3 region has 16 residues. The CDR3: CASSLGTSGAKNIQYF. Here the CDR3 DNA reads TGTGCCAGCAGCTTAGGGACTAGCGGAGCCAAAAACATTCAGTACTTC.

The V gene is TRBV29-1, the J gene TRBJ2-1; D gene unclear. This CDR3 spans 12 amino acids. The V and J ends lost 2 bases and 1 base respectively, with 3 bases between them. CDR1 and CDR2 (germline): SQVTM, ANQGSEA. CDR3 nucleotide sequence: TGCAGCGTTGAACCATCCTACAATGAGCAGTTCTTC. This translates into CSVEPSYNEQFF.

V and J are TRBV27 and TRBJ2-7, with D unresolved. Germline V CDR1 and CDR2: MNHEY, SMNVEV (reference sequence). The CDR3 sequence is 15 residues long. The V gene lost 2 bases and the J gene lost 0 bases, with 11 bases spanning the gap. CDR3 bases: TGTGCCAGCAGTTTAACGTCTAGTTCCTCCTACGAGCAGTACTTC. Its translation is CASSLTSSSSYEQYF.

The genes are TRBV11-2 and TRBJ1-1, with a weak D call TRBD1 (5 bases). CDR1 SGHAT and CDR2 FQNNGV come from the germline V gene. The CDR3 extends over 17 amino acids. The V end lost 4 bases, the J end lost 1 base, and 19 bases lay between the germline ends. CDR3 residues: CASSSLPSLTANTEAFF. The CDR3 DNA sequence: TGTGCCAGCAGCTCCCTCCCCTCCTTGACAGCGAACACTGAAGCTTTCTTT.

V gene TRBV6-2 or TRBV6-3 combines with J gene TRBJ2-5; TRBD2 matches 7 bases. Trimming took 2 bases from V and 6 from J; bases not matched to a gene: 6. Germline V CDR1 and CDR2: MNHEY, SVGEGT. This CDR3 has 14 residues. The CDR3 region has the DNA TGTGCCAGCAGTTACCAGCGGGGCTGGAAGACCCAGTACTTC. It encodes CASSYQRGWKTQYF.

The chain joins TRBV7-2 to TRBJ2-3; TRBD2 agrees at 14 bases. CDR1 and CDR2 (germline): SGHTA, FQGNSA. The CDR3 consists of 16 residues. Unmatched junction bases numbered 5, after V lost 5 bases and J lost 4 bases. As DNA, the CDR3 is TGTGCCAGCAGCCCAAGACTAGCGGGGGGGCCAGATACGCAGTATTTT. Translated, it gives CASSPRLAGGPDTQYF. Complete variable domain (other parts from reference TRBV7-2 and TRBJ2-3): GAGVSQSPSNKVTEKGKDVELRCDPISGHTALYWYRQSLGQGLEFLIYFQGNSAPDKSGLPSDRFSAERTGGSVSTLTIQRTQQEDSAVYLCASSPRLAGGPDTQYFGPGTRLTVL.

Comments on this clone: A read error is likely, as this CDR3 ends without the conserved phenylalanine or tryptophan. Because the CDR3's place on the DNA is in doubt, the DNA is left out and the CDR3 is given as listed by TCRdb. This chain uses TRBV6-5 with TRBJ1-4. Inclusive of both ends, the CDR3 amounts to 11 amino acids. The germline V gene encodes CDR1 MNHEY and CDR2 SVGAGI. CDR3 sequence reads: CASSYEGRLVI.

The CDR3 sequence is CASSQEVGHTDTQYF. In DNA, the CDR3 is TGCGCCAGCAGCCAAGAGGTTGGACACACAGATACGCAGTATTTT. The chain is built from TRBV4-3 and TRBJ2-3; D possibly corresponds to TRBD1 (5 bases). Trimming removed 0 bases at V and 2 bases at J, with 9 bases between. This CDR3 has 15 residues. Looked up from germline, CDR1 is LGHNA and CDR2 is YSLEER.

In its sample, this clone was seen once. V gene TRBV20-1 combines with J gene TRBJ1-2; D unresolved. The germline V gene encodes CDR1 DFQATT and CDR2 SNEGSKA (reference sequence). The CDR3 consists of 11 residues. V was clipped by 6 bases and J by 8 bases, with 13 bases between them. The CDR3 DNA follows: TGCAGTGCCATGGGCCCTTCCGGCTACACCTTC. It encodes CSAMGPSGYTF.

The CDR3 spells CASRAGYEQYF. CDR3 in DNA: TGTGCCAGCAGGGCAGGCTACGAGCAGTACTTC. The rearrangement uses TRBV11-2 and TRBJ2-7; the D is unclear. V was shortened by 6 bases and J by 3 bases, with 6 bases between the two germline ends. CDR3 length: 11 amino acids. Germline V gene lookup returns CDR1 SGHAT and CDR2 FQNNGV. The whole variable domain, filled in from reference TRBV11-2 and TRBJ2-7, reads EAGVAQSPRYKIIEKRQSVAFWCNPISGHATLYWYQQILGQGPKLLIQFQNNGVVDDSQLPKDRFSAERLKGVDSTLKIQPAKLEDSAVYLCASRAGYEQYFGPGTRLTVT.

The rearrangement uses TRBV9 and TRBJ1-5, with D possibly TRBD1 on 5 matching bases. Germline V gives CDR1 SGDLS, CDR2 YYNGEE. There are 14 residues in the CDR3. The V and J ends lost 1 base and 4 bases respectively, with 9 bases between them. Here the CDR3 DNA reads TGTGCCAGCAGCGTAACGGCAGGGAATCAGCCCCAGCATTTT. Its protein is CASSVTAGNQPQHF.

As DNA, the CDR3 is TGTGCCAGCAGACCCATGACAGGGGGATCGGGAAACACCATATATTTT. Its protein product is CASRPMTGGSGNTIYF. This chain connects TRBV2 to TRBJ1-3, with 9 positions matching TRBD1. CDR3 length equals 16 residues. Trimming took 6 bases from V and 4 from J; bases not matched to a gene: 10. Germline V gene sequence: CDR1 SNHLY, CDR2 FYNNEI.

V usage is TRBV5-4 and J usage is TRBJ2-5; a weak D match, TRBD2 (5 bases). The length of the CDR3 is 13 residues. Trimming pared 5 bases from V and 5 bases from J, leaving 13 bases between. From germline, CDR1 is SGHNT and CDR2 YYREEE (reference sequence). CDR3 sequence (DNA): TGTGCCAGCAGGCTAGCCCAGGCGGAGACCCAGTACTTC. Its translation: CASRLAQAETQYF.

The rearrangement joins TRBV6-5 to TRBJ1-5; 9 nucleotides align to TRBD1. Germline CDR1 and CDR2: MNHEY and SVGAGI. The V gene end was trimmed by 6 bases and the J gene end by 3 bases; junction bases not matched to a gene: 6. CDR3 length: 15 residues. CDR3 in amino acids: CASSRTGAFNQPQHF. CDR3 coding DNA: TGTGCCAGCAGCCGGACAGGGGCCTTCAATCAGCCCCAGCATTTT.

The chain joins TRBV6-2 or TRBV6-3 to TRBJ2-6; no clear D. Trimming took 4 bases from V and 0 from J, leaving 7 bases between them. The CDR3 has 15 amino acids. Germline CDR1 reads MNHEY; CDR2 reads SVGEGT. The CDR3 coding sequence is TGTGCCAGCAGTTTCAGGATCTCTGGGGCCAACGTCCTGACTTTC. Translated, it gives CASSFRISGANVLTF.

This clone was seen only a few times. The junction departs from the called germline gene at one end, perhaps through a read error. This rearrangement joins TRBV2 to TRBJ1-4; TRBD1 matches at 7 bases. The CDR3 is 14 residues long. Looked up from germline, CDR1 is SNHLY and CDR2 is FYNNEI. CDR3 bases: TGTGCCAGCAGTAATGCAGGGGGGCATGAAAGACTGTTTTTT. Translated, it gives CASSNAGGHERLFF.

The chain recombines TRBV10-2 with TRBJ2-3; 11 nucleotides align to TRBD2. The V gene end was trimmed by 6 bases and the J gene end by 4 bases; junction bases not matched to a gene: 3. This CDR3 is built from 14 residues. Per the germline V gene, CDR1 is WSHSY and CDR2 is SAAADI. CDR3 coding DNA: TGCGCCAGCAGAACTAGCGGGAGCCCAGATACGCAGTATTTT. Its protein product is CASRTSGSPDTQYF.

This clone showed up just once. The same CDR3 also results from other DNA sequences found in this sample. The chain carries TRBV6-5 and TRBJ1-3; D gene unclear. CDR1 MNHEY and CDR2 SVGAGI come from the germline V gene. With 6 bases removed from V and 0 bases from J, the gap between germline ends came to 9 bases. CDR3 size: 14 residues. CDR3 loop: CASRLQSSGNTIYF. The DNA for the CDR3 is TGTGCCAGCAGACTACAATCCTCTGGAAACACCATATATTTT.

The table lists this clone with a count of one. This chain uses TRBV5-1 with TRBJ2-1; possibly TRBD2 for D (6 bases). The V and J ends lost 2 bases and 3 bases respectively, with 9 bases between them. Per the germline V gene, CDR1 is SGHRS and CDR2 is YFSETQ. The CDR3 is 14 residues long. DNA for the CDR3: TGCGCCAGCAGCTTTTCGGGGGACTACAATGAGCAGTTCTTC. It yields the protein CASSFSGDYNEQFF.

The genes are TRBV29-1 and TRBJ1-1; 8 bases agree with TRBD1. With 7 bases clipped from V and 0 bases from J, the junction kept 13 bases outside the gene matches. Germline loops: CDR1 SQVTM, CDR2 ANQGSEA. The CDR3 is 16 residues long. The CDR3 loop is CSGTYRDRQLNTEAFF. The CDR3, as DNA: TGCAGCGGCACCTACCGGGACAGGCAATTGAACACTGAAGCTTTCTTT.

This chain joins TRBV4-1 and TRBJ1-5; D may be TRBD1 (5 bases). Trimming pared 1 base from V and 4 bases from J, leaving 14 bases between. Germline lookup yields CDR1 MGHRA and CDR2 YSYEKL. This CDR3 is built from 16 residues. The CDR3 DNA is TGCGCCAGCAGCCAAGTCCCTGACAGTAGAAATCAGCCCCAGCATTTT. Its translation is CASSQVPDSRNQPQHF.

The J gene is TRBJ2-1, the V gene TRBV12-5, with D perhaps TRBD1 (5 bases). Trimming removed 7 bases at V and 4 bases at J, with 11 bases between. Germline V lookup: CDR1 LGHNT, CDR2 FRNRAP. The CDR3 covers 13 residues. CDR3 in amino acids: CASEGVPYNEQFF. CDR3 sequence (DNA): TGTGCTAGTGAAGGGGTCCCTTACAATGAGCAGTTCTTC.

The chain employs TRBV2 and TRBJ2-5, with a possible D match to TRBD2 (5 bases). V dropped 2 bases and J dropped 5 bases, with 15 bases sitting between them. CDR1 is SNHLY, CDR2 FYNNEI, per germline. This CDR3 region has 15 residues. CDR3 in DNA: TGTGCCAGCAGTGAACGGAGGATTTCTTCGGAGACCCAGTACTTC. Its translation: CASSERRISSETQYF.

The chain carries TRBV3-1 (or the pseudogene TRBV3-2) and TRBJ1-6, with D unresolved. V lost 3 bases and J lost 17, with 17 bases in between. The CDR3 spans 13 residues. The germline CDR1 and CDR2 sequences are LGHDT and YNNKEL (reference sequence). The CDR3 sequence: CASSQSTGVKVHF. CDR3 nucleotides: TGTGCCAGCAGCCAGTCGACCGGGGTAAAAGTCCACTTT.